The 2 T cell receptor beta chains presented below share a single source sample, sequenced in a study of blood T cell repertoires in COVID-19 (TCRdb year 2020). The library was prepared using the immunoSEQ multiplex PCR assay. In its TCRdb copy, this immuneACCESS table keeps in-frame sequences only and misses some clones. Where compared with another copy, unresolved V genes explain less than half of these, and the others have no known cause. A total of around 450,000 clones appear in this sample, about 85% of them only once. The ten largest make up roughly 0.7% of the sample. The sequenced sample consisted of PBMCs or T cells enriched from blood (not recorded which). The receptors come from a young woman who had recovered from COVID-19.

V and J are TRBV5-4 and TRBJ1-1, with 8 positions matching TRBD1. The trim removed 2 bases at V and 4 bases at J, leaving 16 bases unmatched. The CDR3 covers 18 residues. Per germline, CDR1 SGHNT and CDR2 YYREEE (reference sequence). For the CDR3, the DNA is TGTGCCAGCAGCTTCCTGAGCGGGCAGGGGGCACCTGGCACTGAAGCTTTCTTT. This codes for CASSFLSGQGAPGTEAFF. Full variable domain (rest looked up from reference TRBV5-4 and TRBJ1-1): ETGVTQSPTHLIKTRGQQVTLRCSSQSGHNTVSWYQQALGQGPQFIFQYYREEENGRGNFPPRFSGLQFPNYSSELNVNALELDDSALYLCASSFLSGQGAPGTEAFFGQGTRLTVV.

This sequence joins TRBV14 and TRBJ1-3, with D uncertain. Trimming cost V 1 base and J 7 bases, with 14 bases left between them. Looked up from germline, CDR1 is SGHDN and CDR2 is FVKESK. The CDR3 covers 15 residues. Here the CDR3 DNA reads TGTGCCAGCAGCCAAGCATGGTACAGCTTTAACACCATATATTTT. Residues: CASSQAWYSFNTIYF.